This TCR beta chain is drawn from a study of blood T cell repertoires in COVID-19. Turning to the study itself: The cDNA or gDNA used as material had been derived from T cells, B-cell-depleted T cells, or PBMCs.

Per the authors' pipeline: Amplified reference gene primers provided the basis for estimating nucleated cell counts. This table comes from immunoSEQ multiplex PCR, and its TCRdb copy is limited to in-frame clones, with some not included. V and J calls and clone size are copied from that table; D and trimming were computed from the DNA. The repertoire includes roughly 200,000 clones, around three quarters of them detected once, and around 5.4% sits in the top ten. Trimming removed 0 bases from V and 7 bases from J; junction bases left unmatched: 4. This CDR3 has 15 amino acids. Germline V gene data show CDR1 as MNHNS and CDR2 as SASEGT.

The sample consisted of peripheral blood. The V and J genes are TRBV6-1 and TRBJ1-4; the match to TRBD1 covers 8 bases. The sequence derives from a woman between 65 and 79 years old with acute or convalescent COVID-19. CDR3: CASSEARGQGEKLFF. DNA for the CDR3: TGTGCCAGCAGTGAAGCCAGGGGGCAGGGTGAAAAACTGTTTTTT.